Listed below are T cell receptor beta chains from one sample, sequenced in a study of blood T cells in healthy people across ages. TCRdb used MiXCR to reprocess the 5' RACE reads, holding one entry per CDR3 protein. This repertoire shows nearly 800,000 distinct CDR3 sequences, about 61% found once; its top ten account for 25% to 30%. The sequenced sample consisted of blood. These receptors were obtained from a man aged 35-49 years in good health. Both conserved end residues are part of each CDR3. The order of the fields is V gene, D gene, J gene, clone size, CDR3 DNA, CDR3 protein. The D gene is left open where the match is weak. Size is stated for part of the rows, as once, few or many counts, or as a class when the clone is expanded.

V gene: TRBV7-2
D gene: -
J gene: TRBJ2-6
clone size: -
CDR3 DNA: TGTGCCAGCAGCTTACCGAGGGCCAACGTCCTGACTTTC
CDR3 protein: CASSLPRANVLTF

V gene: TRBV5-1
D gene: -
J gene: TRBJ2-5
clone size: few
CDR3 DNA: TGCGCCAGCAGCTTCGCAGGGCACGAGACCCAGTACTTC
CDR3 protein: CASSFAGHETQYF

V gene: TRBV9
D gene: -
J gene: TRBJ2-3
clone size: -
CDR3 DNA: TGTGCCAGCAGCGTAGTGGCGGGGGCCACCACAGATACGCAGTATTTT
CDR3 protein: CASSVVAGATTDTQYF

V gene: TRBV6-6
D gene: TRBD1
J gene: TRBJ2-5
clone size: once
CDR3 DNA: TGTGCCAGCAGTACCCGGACAGGGGCGATTGAGGAGACCCAGTACTTC
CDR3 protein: CASSTRTGAIEETQYF

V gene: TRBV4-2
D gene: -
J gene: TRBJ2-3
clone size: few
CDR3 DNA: TGTGCCAGCAGCCAAGAGGTGGGGGGATCCACAGATACGCAGTATTTT
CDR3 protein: CASSQEVGGSTDTQYF

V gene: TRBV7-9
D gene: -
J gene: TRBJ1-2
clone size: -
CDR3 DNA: TGTGCCAGCAGCTTACCGGGACTCCCAACACATAACTATGGCTACACCTTC
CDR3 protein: CASSLPGLPTHNYGYTF

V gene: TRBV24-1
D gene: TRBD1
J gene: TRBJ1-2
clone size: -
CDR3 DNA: TGTGCCACCAGTGATCAAACAGGGGAGAACACCTTC
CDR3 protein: CATSDQTGENTF

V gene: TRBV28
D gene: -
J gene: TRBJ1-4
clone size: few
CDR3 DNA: TGTGCCAGCAGTCACCTTGACAGCGCAACTAATGAAAAACTGTTTTTT
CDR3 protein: CASSHLDSATNEKLFF

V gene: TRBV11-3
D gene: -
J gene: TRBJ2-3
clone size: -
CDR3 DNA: TGTGCCAGCAGTTGGGGTCAGGGGGGCCGCACAGATACGCAGTATTTT
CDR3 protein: CASSWGQGGRTDTQYF

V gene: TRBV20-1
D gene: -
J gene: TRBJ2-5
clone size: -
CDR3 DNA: TGCAGTATCCGAGGGGGCGGGGAAGAGACCCAGTACTTC
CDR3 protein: CSIRGGGEETQYF